Each of the 21 T cell receptor beta chains below was sequenced from the same sample in a study of shared clonotypes between healthy human individuals. Sequencing was performed with immunoSEQ multiplex PCR; in TCRdb, only in-frame clones are kept and a portion is missing. The sample contains 110,000 or so clones, under 70% of which appear only once. Sequencing used memory CD8+ T cells sorted from blood. Noted subset: CD45RO+ cells pooled with CCR7-negative TemRA cells. The receptors were sampled from a woman aged 30 to 39 in good health.

This clone was observed a handful of times. The chain uses TRBV2 and TRBJ1-2; no reliable D call. Germline loops: CDR1 SNHLY, CDR2 FYNNEI. V shed 2 bases and J shed 5 bases, with 6 bases lying between them. This CDR3 comprises 12 residues. Here the CDR3 DNA reads TGTGCCAGCAGTGAACTTGAGTATGGCTACACCTTC. Translation: CASSELEYGYTF. Together with reference TRBV2 and TRBJ1-2, the CDR3 gives the full variable domain: EPEVTQTPSHQVTQMGQEVILRCVPISNHLYFYWYRQILGQKVEFLVSFYNNEISEKSEIFDDQFSVERPDGSNFTLKIRSTKLEDSAMYFCASSELEYGYTFGSGTRLTVV.

The chain has TRBV11-2 and TRBJ2-2; 10 bases are a match to TRBD2. Germline CDR1 and CDR2: SGHAT and FQNNGV. V was pared by 5 bases and J by 7 bases, with 13 bases of the junction left unmatched. The CDR3 has 17 residues. In nucleotides, the CDR3 is TGTGCCAGCAGCCCGCCTAAAGCGGGAGGGCCGATCGGGGAGCTGTTTTTT. Translated, it gives CASSPPKAGGPIGELFF.

The rearrangement uses TRBV28 and TRBJ2-7; 7 bases agree with TRBD2. The CDR3 contains 15 residues. Germline CDR1 reads MDHEN; CDR2 reads SYDVKM. V was clipped by 1 base and J by 6 bases; unmatched bases: 9. The CDR3: CASSLSASGVTEQYF. In DNA, the CDR3 is TGTGCCAGCAGTTTATCGGCAAGCGGGGTTACCGAGCAGTACTTC. Full variable domain (missing parts from reference TRBV28 and TRBJ2-7): DVKVTQSSRYLVKRTGEKVFLECVQDMDHENMFWYRQDPGLGLRLIYFSYDVKMKEKGDIPEGYSVSREKKERFSLILESASTNQTSMYLCASSLSASGVTEQYFGPGTRLTVT.

CDR3 nucleotides: TGCGCCAGCAGCCCCGACAAGACACTCGACTACGAGCAGTACTTC. It is translated as CASSPDKTLDYEQYF. The rearrangement joins TRBV5-1 to TRBJ2-7; D remains ambiguous. V lost 4 bases and J lost 3, with 17 bases in between. Per the germline V gene, CDR1 is SGHRS and CDR2 is YFSETQ. CDR3 length: 15 amino acids.

In this sample, this clone turned up a few times. The chain links TRBV27 to TRBJ2-7; the match to TRBD1 covers 7 bases. The CDR3 has 14 residues. V lost 5 bases and J lost 4; bases outside the gene matches: 8. Germline loops: CDR1 MNHEY, CDR2 SMNVEV (reference sequence). The CDR3 DNA reads as TGTGCCAGCAGTGGGGGACAGCCCTTTTACGAGCAGTACTTC. Translating gives CASSGGQPFYEQYF.

This clone was seen once. The chain recombines TRBV10-1 with TRBJ2-3, with 7 bases aligning to TRBD2. The germline V gene encodes CDR1 WNHNN and CDR2 SYGVQD (reference sequence). This CDR3 is 13 amino acids long. V lost 4 bases, J lost 11 bases, and 9 bases stayed unmatched. The CDR3 DNA is TGCGCCAGCAGTGTAAGCGGGGATGAGGTGCAGTATTTT. Protein sequence: CASSVSGDEVQYF.

This clone was counted between two and nine times. This chain joins TRBV29-1 and TRBJ1-1; 7 bases map to TRBD1. Losses at the gene ends were 6 bases for V and 6 bases for J; bases not matched to a gene: 13. Germline-derived CDR1 and CDR2 are SQVTM and ANQGSEA. This CDR3 region has 14 residues. The CDR3 DNA follows: TGCAGCGTCCGAGACAGGGCGGAGAGCTCTGAAGCTTTCTTT. Translated, it gives CSVRDRAESSEAFF.

V usage is TRBV19 and J usage is TRBJ2-1; D may be TRBD1 (6 bases). The CDR3 loop spans 15 amino acids. V was cut by 5 bases and J by 4 bases, with 15 bases left in between. Germline V CDR1 and CDR2: LNHDA, SQIVND (reference sequence). Here the CDR3 DNA reads TGTGCCAGTAGTTCCGGACAGAGACTTTACAATGAGCAGTTCTTC. Translating it yields CASSSGQRLYNEQFF.

The V gene is TRBV6-5, the J gene TRBJ2-3, with D tentatively TRBD1 (6 bases). There are 14 residues in the CDR3. CDR1 is MNHEY, CDR2 SVGAGI, per germline. Deletions cut 5 bases from V and 5 bases from J, with 14 bases between. The CDR3: CASSAQGFGDTQYF. The CDR3 DNA follows: TGTGCCAGCAGTGCACAGGGTTTCGGAGATACGCAGTATTTT.

The table lists this clone with a count of one. J is TRBJ2-7 and V is TRBV6-5; 9 bases map to TRBD2. The CDR3 spans 15 residues. The trim removed 6 bases at V and 5 bases at J, leaving 11 bases unmatched. Germline V CDR1 and CDR2: MNHEY, SVGAGI. CDR3 nucleotide sequence: TGTGCCAGCAGCCCCCCTCGGACTAGCGTCGACGAGCAGTACTTC. It translates to CASSPPRTSVDEQYF.

This chain connects TRBV27 to TRBJ1-1; tentative D call: TRBD1 (6 bases). The CDR3 has 14 residues. The V gene lost 4 bases and the J gene lost 4 bases, with 13 bases spanning the gap. Germline V gene sequence: CDR1 MNHEY, CDR2 SMNVEV (reference sequence). The DNA of the CDR3 is TGTGCCAGCAGTTCTGCAGGGGTATCCACTGAAGCTTTCTTT. This codes for CASSSAGVSTEAFF.

This clone was seen a single time. This sequence joins TRBV14 and TRBJ2-5; TRBD2 is a possible D gene (7 bases). Per germline, CDR1 SGHDN and CDR2 FVKESK. The V end lost 4 bases, the J end lost 2 bases, and 20 bases lay between the germline ends. This CDR3 spans 17 amino acids. The CDR3 reads CASSLRSWGRGQETQYF. The CDR3 region has the DNA TGTGCCAGCAGCCTCCGTAGCTGGGGGAGGGGGCAAGAGACCCAGTACTTC.

The chain has TRBV11-2 and TRBJ2-1, with 7 bases matching TRBD2. This CDR3 is built from 18 residues. Germline V gene data show CDR1 as SGHAT and CDR2 as FQNNGV. V lost 4 bases to trimming and J lost 6 bases; unmatched junction nucleotides: 18. The CDR3: CASSSGTMGMSRSNEQFF. The CDR3 DNA reads as TGTGCCAGCAGCTCCGGGACTATGGGTATGAGCCGTTCCAATGAGCAGTTCTTC.

This sequence joins TRBV18 and TRBJ1-4; 7 nucleotides agree with TRBD1. V lost 3 bases and J lost 8; bases outside the gene matches: 12. This CDR3 contains 16 residues. Germline-derived CDR1 and CDR2 are KGHSH and LQKENI. The CDR3 DNA reads as TGTGCCAGCTCACCGTACAGGGGCCTCGGGAGGGAAAAACTGTTTTTT. The encoded protein is CASSPYRGLGREKLFF.

The chain is built from TRBV10-3 and TRBJ2-1; a possible D gene is TRBD2 (6 bases). V was shortened by 6 bases and J by 2 bases, with 17 bases between the two germline ends. CDR3 size: 16 residues. Germline CDR1 reads ENHRY; CDR2 reads SYGVKD. CDR3 coding DNA: TGTGCCATCAGACCAGGAGGAGGGTCGACCTACAATGAGCAGTTCTTC. This encodes CAIRPGGGSTYNEQFF.

This clone appeared a single time. The rearrangement joins TRBV6-4 to TRBJ2-2; D is ambiguous. Trimming stripped 0 bases from V and 5 bases from J, with 4 bases between. The length of the CDR3 is 13 residues. Germline CDR1 MRHNA, CDR2 SNTAGT. The CDR3 is CASSDSVTGELFF. The DNA for the CDR3 is TGTGCCAGCAGTGACTCCGTAACCGGGGAGCTGTTTTTT.

The gene calls are TRBV19 and TRBJ1-2; D call uncertain. Germline V gives CDR1 LNHDA, CDR2 SQIVND (reference sequence). This CDR3 region has 16 residues. V lost 0 bases and J 3 bases, leaving 14 bases between the germline ends. As DNA, the CDR3 is TGTGCCAGTAGTATAGAAGTCGGGTGGACGGACTATGGCTACACCTTC. Translated, it gives CASSIEVGWTDYGYTF.

The rearrangement links TRBV5-1 to TRBJ2-6; TRBD1 matches at 12 bases. V was clipped by 1 base and J by 3 bases; unmatched bases: 5. Germline values: CDR1 SGHRS, CDR2 YFSETQ. This CDR3 comprises 18 residues. CDR3 region: CASSLLGQGARGANVLTF. The DNA of the CDR3 is TGCGCCAGCAGCTTGTTGGGACAGGGGGCTCGTGGGGCCAACGTCCTGACTTTC.

The chain carries TRBV2 and TRBJ1-2; 11 nucleotides line up with TRBD1. CDR1 is SNHLY and CDR2 is FYNNEI in the germline V gene. V lost 6 bases to trimming and J lost 3 bases; unmatched junction nucleotides: 15. CDR3 length: 18 residues. CDR3 residues: CASSPAGPGQGVHYGYTF. The CDR3 DNA sequence: TGTGCCAGCAGCCCGGCCGGTCCGGGACAGGGGGTACACTATGGCTACACCTTC.

The chain is built from TRBV7-2 and TRBJ2-2; D gene ambiguous. The CDR3 has 13 amino acids. V dropped 4 bases and J dropped 5 bases, with 8 bases sitting between them. Germline-derived CDR1 and CDR2 are SGHTA and FQGNSA. CDR3 nucleotides: TGTGCCAGCAGCTCCACACAAACCGGGGAGCTGTTTTTT. Protein: CASSSTQTGELFF.

Only one count was recorded for this clone. The gene calls are TRBV25-1 and TRBJ2-3; D remains ambiguous. This CDR3 comprises 15 residues. Germline V CDR1 and CDR2: MGHDK, SYGVNS. The V end lost 3 bases, the J end lost 1 base, and 11 bases lay between the germline ends. In DNA, the CDR3 is TGTGCCAGCAGTGACGGCGGAAGAGGCACAGATACGCAGTATTTT. Its protein product is CASSDGGRGTDTQYF.